A single T cell receptor (beta chain) is shown here with its context. The target of this receptor is not known. Its ends do not fully match the called genes, so a read error is possible. To demonstrate the VDJtools post-analysis software, TCR beta repertoires were profiled from the peripheral blood of some 12 young patients with multiple sclerosis. The patients with multiple sclerosis were children and adolescents between 6 and 15 years of age. The library was generated by PCR. Instrument on record: Illumina HiSeq 2500. Unique molecular identifiers were incorporated into TCR beta cDNA libraries to reduce PCR and sequencing biases. Roughly 0.5 million cDNA molecules were obtained per 1 to 10 million input T cells, so each molecule approximated one T cell. The patient libraries were prepared and sequenced using the same protocol as the earlier healthy control dataset. Samples belonging to the same batch were prepared together, multiplexed and sequenced on a shared HiSeq lane. The original pipeline was this. MIGEC handled the raw barcoded reads, throwing out single-read molecular identifier groups before consensus assembly and CDR3 extraction. VDJtools was used for post-analysis of the clonotype tables, with diversity normalized by down-sampling every dataset to the smallest sample size. Repertoire overlap clustering matched CDR3 amino acid but not nucleotide sequences to correct batch-related cross-sample contamination. TCRdb ran its own pipeline on the public reads, namely fastp trimming at Q25 and MiXCR clone calling, and kept in-frame beta chains. Merged by CDR3 protein, the rows form single entries marked with the most common genes and DNA. Clone size and V and J calls follow TCRdb, not the original study. This sample gives about 820,000 distinct CDR3 sequences in total; approximately 50% of them show up just once. 4.6% of the sample rests with the top ten.

Taken from cysteine to phenylalanine, the CDR3 has 15 residues. Only CDR3 DNA remains: 45 bases, in frame from the first base. Based on the germline V gene (reference sequence), the CDR1 and CDR2 sequences are LNHNV and YYDKDF. The data were taken from a study of post-analysis software for immune sequencing data (dated by TCRdb to between 2015 and 2016). Background for the entire study: Relapsing-remitting, secondary progressive and progressive-relapsing multiple sclerosis were recorded as disease courses, and subtype annotation was lacking for some patients. A subset of samples was prepared in parallel using single-end sample barcoding, then pooled and co-amplified after Illumina adapter ligation. The patient repertoires were set against roughly eleven previously published healthy control repertoires from donors whose ages ranged from roughly 6 to 27 years.

The paper as a whole reports these results and caveats: Direct clustering with F measure revealed strong co-clustering of samples prepared in the same batch, which led to a batch-effect correction. Compared with controls, multiple sclerosis patients had significantly lower normalized Chao1 diversity, a finding suggesting substantial peripheral T-cell clonal expansion. Patients showed significantly higher frequencies than controls for several TRBV segments, among them TRBV5-6, TRBV5-1 and TRBV20-1. The control group was slightly older than the multiple sclerosis patient group.

The V and J segments used are TRBV15 and TRBJ2-3; D gene: possibly TRBD1, on 5 matching bases. Sequenced: blood. The clonotype comes from a girl aged 10-17 years with multiple sclerosis. The encoded CDR3 is CTTSRAPDTGDTQYF. In nucleotides, the sequence is TGTACCACCAGCAGAGCCCCAGACACAGGAGATACGCAGTATTTT.